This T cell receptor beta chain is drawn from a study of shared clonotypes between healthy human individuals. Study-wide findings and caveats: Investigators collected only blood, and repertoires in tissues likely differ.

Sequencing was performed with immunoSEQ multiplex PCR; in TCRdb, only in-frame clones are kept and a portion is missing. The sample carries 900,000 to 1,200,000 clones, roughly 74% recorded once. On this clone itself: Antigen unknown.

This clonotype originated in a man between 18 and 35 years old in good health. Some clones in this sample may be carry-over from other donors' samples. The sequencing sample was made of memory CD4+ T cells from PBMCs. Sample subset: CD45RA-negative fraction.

CDR3 region: CASRGRGLNGANVLTF. CDR3 sequence (DNA): TGTGCCAGTAGGGGCAGGGGGCTCAATGGGGCCAACGTCCTGACTTTC. The rearrangement links TRBV19 to TRBJ2-6, with 8 bases lining up with TRBD1. Germline V lookup: CDR1 LNHDA, CDR2 SQIVND (reference sequence). Trimming removed 6 bases from V and 3 bases from J; junction bases left unmatched: 7. There are 16 residues in the CDR3. The full variable domain, its missing parts supplied by reference TRBV19 and TRBJ2-6, is DGGITQSPKYLFRKEGQNVTLSCEQNLNHDAMYWYRQDPGQGLRLIYYSQIVNDFQKGDIAEGYSVSREKKESFPLTVTSAQKNPTAFYLCASRGRGLNGANVLTFGAGSRLTVL.